The 13 T cell receptor beta chains reported below all come from one sample, sequenced in a study of identical twins (TCRdb year 2016). Library method: 5' RACE. The sequencer was an Illumina HiSeq 2000. The raw public reads went through TCRdb reprocessing: fastp at Q25, MiXCR clone calling, in-frame beta chains kept. Rows merge per CDR3 protein into single entries with the most common DNA and genes. The table for this sample lists a few hundred thousand distinct CDR3 sequences; 15% to 20% of them were counted only once. The leading ten clones occupy more than 10% of the sample. Sequencing input: naive T cells sorted from blood. What the cell subset or site label conveys for this sample: cells isolated with a human naive T-cell isolation kit. These receptors all come from a man aged 50-59 years in good health.

This clonotype was seen ten or more times. This sequence joins TRBV3-1 and TRBJ2-7; a possible D gene is TRBD2 (6 bases). V was trimmed by 0 bases and J by 4 bases, leaving 13 bases between them. Germline V gene data show CDR1 as LGHDT and CDR2 as YNNKEL (reference sequence). The CDR3 has 15 residues. CDR3: CASSQDRGRLYEQYF. The CDR3 DNA sequence: TGTGCCAGCAGCCAAGATCGGGGGAGGTTGTACGAGCAGTACTTC.

As concerns this clonotype: Relative to the germline gene, one junction end is altered; a read error may explain this. The chain has TRBV12-3 or TRBV12-4 and TRBJ2-3; TRBD1 might be the D (6 bases). This CDR3 is built from 13 residues. CDR3 region: CAGRVSGADTQYF. For the CDR3, the DNA is TGTGCCGGCAGGGTTTCAGGGGCAGATACGCAGTATTTT.

About this clonotype: A much larger clone lies one base from this, so it may be a read error. Since the CDR3 does not end with the conserved phenylalanine or tryptophan, this likely comes from a read error. The gene calls are TRBV11-2 and TRBJ2-3; unclear D gene. Germline CDR1 reads SGHAT; CDR2 reads FQNNGV. Trimming removed 5 bases from V and 5 bases from J, with 20 bases in between. The CDR3 loop spans 16 amino acids. Here the CDR3 reads CASSPRTGRVGDTQYL. The CDR3 bases are TGTGCCAGCAGCCCCCGGACGGGCCGCGTAGGAGATACGCAGTATCTT.

This clonotype was recorded only once. The V gene is TRBV4-3, the J gene TRBJ1-2; TRBD1 might be the D (5 bases). The germline V gene encodes CDR1 LGHNA and CDR2 YSLEER. The CDR3 is 16 residues long. V dropped 6 bases and J dropped 4 bases, with 21 bases sitting between them. CDR3 sequence: CASSPVLPGRSYGYTF. DNA of the CDR3: TGCGCCAGCAGTCCCGTCTTACCGGGACGGAGCTATGGCTACACCTTC.

The V and J genes are TRBV3-1 and TRBJ2-2; 8 bases fit TRBD2. CDR1 and CDR2 (germline): LGHDT, YNNKEL (reference sequence). V lost 3 bases to trimming and J lost 6 bases; unmatched junction nucleotides: 3. This CDR3 spans 14 amino acids. CDR3 residues: CASSQGLGAGELFF. DNA of the CDR3: TGTGCCAGCAGCCAGGGACTAGGGGCCGGGGAGCTGTTTTTT.

This clonotype was detected ten times or more. The V call is TRBV6-5, the J call TRBJ1-1; D gene unclear. The germline V gene has CDR1 MNHEY and CDR2 SVGAGI. Trimming pared 3 bases from V and 1 base from J, leaving 6 bases between. The CDR3 extends over 13 amino acids. For the CDR3, the DNA is TGTGCCAGCAGTTATATGGGGAACACTGAAGCTTTCTTT. Translated, it gives CASSYMGNTEAFF.

J is TRBJ2-7 and V is TRBV20-1, with D perhaps TRBD1 (6 bases). CDR3 length: 15 amino acids. V lost 6 bases, J lost 4 bases, and 22 bases lay in between. Germline V CDR1 and CDR2: DFQATT, SNEGSKA (reference sequence). The CDR3 protein is CSARAELQGWYEQYF. The CDR3 DNA follows: TGCAGTGCCCGCGCGGAACTCCAGGGGTGGTACGAGCAGTACTTC.

This clonotype has more than one count but fewer than ten. The chain recombines TRBV30 with TRBJ2-1; TRBD2 agrees at 9 bases. Germline CDR1 is GTSNPN and CDR2 is SVGIG (reference sequence). The junction had 6 bases not matched to a gene; V was cut back by 0 bases and J by 9 bases. The CDR3 totals 14 residues. CDR3 sequence: CAWSVGGTSTEQFF. DNA for the CDR3: TGTGCCTGGAGTGTCGGTGGGACTAGCACTGAGCAGTTCTTC.

Many counts were recorded for this clonotype. CDR3 coding DNA: TGTGCCAGCAGTTCCCGAGCACACCGATCGGGGACAGGGATTGGTGGTGAGCAGTTCTTC. It is translated as CASSSRAHRSGTGIGGEQFF. The V gene is TRBV12-3 or TRBV12-4, the J gene TRBJ2-1, with 9 bases identical to TRBD1. The CDR3 extends over 20 amino acids. Trimming cost V 4 bases and J 9 bases; bases outside gene matches: 25.

The genes are TRBV28 and TRBJ2-7, with 8 nucleotides matching TRBD2. CDR3 length equals 14 residues. J lost 3 bases, V lost 6 bases, and 7 bases had no gene match. Per germline, CDR1 MDHEN and CDR2 SYDVKM. CDR3 residues: CASRKPGLVYEQYF. The CDR3 DNA sequence: TGTGCCAGCAGGAAGCCGGGACTAGTCTACGAGCAGTACTTC.

This chain joins TRBV20-1 and TRBJ2-3, with TRBD2 identical over 7 bases. The V segment lost 5 bases and the J segment 1 base; nucleotides outside the gene matches: 9. Germline CDR1 and CDR2: DFQATT and SNEGSKA (reference sequence). The CDR3 sequence is 15 residues long. DNA for the CDR3: TGCAGTGCTCTCGCCGGGGGAGGGGGCACAGATACGCAGTATTTT. It encodes CSALAGGGGTDTQYF.

The chain uses TRBV5-6 and TRBJ2-1; 8 bases are shared with TRBD2. J gave up 10 bases and V 4 bases, and 13 bases lay outside the gene matches. Germline CDR1 SGHDT, CDR2 YYEEEE. The CDR3 runs 15 residues. The CDR3 coding sequence is TGTGCCAGCAGCGAAGGACTAGCTCCGAGGAGGGAGCAGTTCTTC. Residues: CASSEGLAPRREQFF. The full variable domain, completed using reference TRBV5-6 and TRBJ2-1, is DAGVTQSPTHLIKTRGQQVTLRCSPKSGHDTVSWYQQALGQGPQFIFQYYEEEERQRGNFPDRFSGHQFPNYSSELNVNALLLGDSALYLCASSEGLAPRREQFFGPGTRLTVL.

This clonotype showed up just a few times. V is TRBV20-1 and J is TRBJ2-7; 9 bases align to TRBD2. With V trimmed by 1 base and J by 0 bases, 7 bases remained unmatched. Looked up from germline, CDR1 is DFQATT and CDR2 is SNEGSKA (reference sequence). The CDR3 runs to 16 residues. The DNA for the CDR3 is TGCAGTGCTAGAGTAGCTAGCGGGATGATCTCCTACGAGCAGTACTTC. As protein: CSARVASGMISYEQYF.